These 3 T cell receptor beta chains were all obtained from the same sample, sequenced in a study of neurological immune-mediated disorders. TCRdb reprocessed the 5' RACE reads with MiXCR, giving one entry per CDR3 protein. This sample has under 35,000 distinct CDR3 sequences; more than 1.3% occur once, and the top ten carry 9.2%. The material sequenced was PBMCs. These receptors were collected from a woman between 25 and 40 years old with multiple sclerosis.

The table lists this clonotype with many counts. V and J are TRBV9 and TRBJ2-3; D unclear. The germline V and J ends were trimmed by 4 bases and 0 bases, with 9 bases remaining between them. CDR1 SGDLS and CDR2 YYNGEE come from the germline V gene. The CDR3 runs 14 residues. The CDR3 region has the DNA TGTGCCAGCAGCCCCAGGAGCAGCACAGATACGCAGTATTTT. Encoded protein: CASSPRSSTDTQYF. The variable domain in full, with the rest retrieved from reference TRBV9 and TRBJ2-3, is DSGVTQTPKHLITATGQRVTLRCSPRSGDLSVYWYQQSLDQGLQFLIQYYNGEERAKGNILERFSAQQFPDLHSELNLSSLELGDSALYFCASSPRSSTDTQYFGPGTRLTVL.

This clonotype was counted at least ten times. The rearrangement uses TRBV7-2 and TRBJ1-6; no clear D. The V end was cut by 1 base, the J end by 6 bases, with 10 bases between. Germline V gene data show CDR1 as SGHTA and CDR2 as FQGNSA. The CDR3 has 15 residues. The CDR3 loop reads CASSLGSLLNSPLHF. DNA for the CDR3: TGTGCCAGCAGCTTAGGCAGCCTACTTAATTCACCCCTCCACTTT.

This clonotype was detected ten times or more. Given the absence of the conserved phenylalanine or tryptophan at the CDR3 end, a read error is likely. The V gene is TRBV27, the J gene TRBJ2-1; 7 bases are shared with TRBD2. Germline CDR1 reads MNHEY; CDR2 reads SMNVEV (reference sequence). The CDR3 consists of 16 residues. The V and J ends lost 1 base and 1 base, in that order; junction bases with no gene match: 4. The CDR3 loop reads CASSLLGGGSYNEQFC. The CDR3 bases are TGTGCCAGCAGTTTATTGGGGGGGGGTTCCTACAATGAGCAGTTCTGC.